Below, 32 T cell receptor beta chains from the same sample are listed, as sequenced in a study of T-cell reconstitution after alpha-beta-depleted transplantation in children. Library preparation (for TCRbeta) was performed with unique molecular identifiers. TCRdb passed the PCR reads through MiXCR, listing each CDR3 protein once. The sample includes 490,000 or so distinct CDR3 sequences, roughly an eighth of them seen just once. Sequenced here: PBMCs from the stem cell graft donor, sampled from the stem cell graft. Receptors originate from a human donor who donated a stem cell graft to a child with combined immunodeficiency.

V gene TRBV9 combines with J gene TRBJ2-3, with TRBD1 identical over 10 bases. The length of the CDR3 is 15 residues. The germline V gene encodes CDR1 SGDLS and CDR2 YYNGEE. The V gene end was trimmed by 0 bases and the J gene end by 5 bases; junction bases not matched to a gene: 3. CDR3 nucleotide sequence: TGTGCCAGCAGCGTAGAGGGACAGGGGATAGATACGCAGTATTTT. Protein product: CASSVEGQGIDTQYF.

Notes on this clonotype: This CDR3 is missing its conserved last phenylalanine or tryptophan, likely due to a read error. This chain joins TRBV4-3 and TRBJ1-2, with 7 bases lining up with TRBD1. The CDR3 spans 15 residues. CDR1 is LGHNA, CDR2 YSLEER, per germline. Trimming cost V 5 bases and J 6 bases; bases outside gene matches: 12. The CDR3 loop reads CASSTGKGGLHGYTC. In nucleotides, the CDR3 is TGCGCCAGCAGCACCGGTAAAGGGGGCTTACATGGCTACACCTGC.

The V call is TRBV5-1, the J call TRBJ2-4, with 9 positions matching TRBD1. The CDR3 has 17 amino acids. V gave up 4 bases and J gave up 3 bases; unmatched junction bases: 11. Germline V gene lookup returns CDR1 SGHRS and CDR2 YFSETQ. CDR3 residues: CASSPDHGTGRKNIQYF. Written as DNA, the CDR3 is TGCGCCAGCAGCCCGGACCACGGGACAGGGCGCAAAAACATTCAGTACTTC.

In this sample, this clonotype turned up many times. The V gene is TRBV12-3 or TRBV12-4, the J gene TRBJ1-2; possible D gene TRBD1, 5 bases. The CDR3 contains 13 residues. The ends were cut back, 2 bases at V and 4 bases at J, with 8 bases in the middle. The CDR3 nucleotides are TGTGCCAGCAGTTTAAGACAGTCCTATGGCTACACCTTC. It yields the protein CASSLRQSYGYTF.

In this sample, this clonotype turned up a few times. The rearrangement links TRBV6-1 to TRBJ1-2; possibly TRBD1 for D (6 bases). In germline, CDR1 is MNHNS, CDR2 SASEGT. The CDR3 sequence is 14 residues long. V was shortened by 6 bases and J by 1 base, with 12 bases between the two germline ends. This CDR3 reads CASRRQANNYGYTF. The CDR3, as DNA: TGTGCCAGCAGAAGACAGGCTAATAACTATGGCTACACCTTC.

A few counts support this clonotype. The chain employs TRBV7-9 and TRBJ2-7; TRBD2 might be the D (7 bases). Germline V gene lookup returns CDR1 SEHNR and CDR2 FQNEAQ (reference sequence). V lost 7 bases and J lost 5, with 27 bases in between. The CDR3 has 17 amino acids. DNA for the CDR3: TGTGCCAGCACCACAGTTTCCGCGGGGGCCAGGCATGACGAGCAGTACTTC. Translating it yields CASTTVSAGARHDEQYF.

This chain joins TRBV12-3 or TRBV12-4 and TRBJ2-7; D is undetermined. V lost 11 bases and J 3 bases, leaving 14 bases between the germline ends. The CDR3 has 12 amino acids. CDR3: CAGCQVVYEQYF. Here the CDR3 DNA reads TGTGCCGGCTGTCAGGTTGTCTACGAGCAGTACTTC.

The sample holds many counts of this clonotype. The rearrangement uses TRBV29-1 and TRBJ2-1, with TRBD2 matching 13 bases. V shed 7 bases and J 5 bases; nucleotides not matched to a gene: 8. The CDR3 contains 15 residues. The germline gives CDR1 SQVTM, CDR2 ANQGSEA. CDR3 DNA: TGCAGCGCTCGATCCGGGACTAGCGGGAACAATGAGCAGTTCTTC. Its translation is CSARSGTSGNNEQFF.

This clonotype was recorded a few times. The chain joins TRBV20-1 to TRBJ2-7, with a tentative D call TRBD2 (6 bases). The germline CDR1 and CDR2 sequences are DFQATT and SNEGSKA (reference sequence). The CDR3 sequence is 15 residues long. Trimming removed 0 bases at V and 1 base at J, with 13 bases between. CDR3 sequence (DNA): TGCAGTGCTAGAGACCGTCGCGGGATATCCTACGAGCAGTACTTC. Protein: CSARDRRGISYEQYF.

This rearrangement joins TRBV27 to TRBJ2-2; no firm D call. The CDR3 contains 14 residues. Germline V gene data show CDR1 as MNHEY and CDR2 as SMNVEV (reference sequence). V lost 4 bases to trimming and J lost 3 bases, with 9 bases between them. The DNA of the CDR3 is TGTGCCAGCAGTTCTTACGCAGACACCGGGGAGCTGTTTTTT. Translating it yields CASSSYADTGELFF.

The CDR3 loop is CSARIGRARRTDTQYF. The CDR3 region has the DNA TGCAGTGCTAGGATCGGGAGGGCCCGACGGACAGATACGCAGTATTTT. This rearrangement joins TRBV20-1 to TRBJ2-3, with 8 bases aligning to TRBD2. The V gene's germline CDR1 is DFQATT and CDR2 SNEGSKA (reference sequence). With 3 bases clipped from V and 3 bases from J, the junction kept 11 bases outside the gene matches. The CDR3 runs to 16 residues.

V gene TRBV20-1 combines with J gene TRBJ2-7; TRBD2 matches 13 bases. Germline V gene sequence: CDR1 DFQATT, CDR2 SNEGSKA (reference sequence). The J segment lost 3 bases and the V segment lost 5 bases, leaving 10 bases of the junction unmatched. The CDR3 runs 16 residues. Here the CDR3 DNA reads TGCAGTGCTGATAGGCAGGGACTAGCGGGACGCTACGAGCAGTACTTC. Translated, it gives CSADRQGLAGRYEQYF.

This clonotype turned up a few times. The chain combines TRBV20-1 with TRBJ1-2; 9 nucleotides align to TRBD1. J was trimmed by 1 base and V by 5 bases; bases with no gene match: 8. Germline loops: CDR1 DFQATT, CDR2 SNEGSKA (reference sequence). The CDR3 has 15 amino acids. The CDR3 protein is CSALPWTGVNYGYTF. The CDR3, as DNA: TGCAGTGCTCTGCCTTGGACAGGGGTTAACTATGGCTACACCTTC.

This clonotype was seen repeatedly, ten times or more. The chain couples TRBV6-2 or TRBV6-3 to TRBJ2-7, with D possibly called TRBD1 or TRBD2 (5 bases each). The CDR3 contains 16 residues. The germline V gene has CDR1 MNHEY and CDR2 SVGEGT. Trimming left V 5 bases short and J 1 base short, with 18 bases between. Here the CDR3 reads CASSALAGTASYEQYF. In DNA, the CDR3 is TGTGCCAGCAGTGCCCTAGCCGGGACCGCATCCTACGAGCAGTACTTC.

This clonotype was seen at least ten times. V is TRBV6-1 and J is TRBJ2-7; TRBD1 aligns across 8 bases. This CDR3 spans 14 amino acids. The germline V gene encodes CDR1 MNHNS and CDR2 SASEGT. J was trimmed by 7 bases and V by 7 bases; bases with no gene match: 12. Here the CDR3 DNA reads TGTGCCAGCACCCCCTTCCAGGGGGCTAGGGAGCAGTACTTC. Translating it yields CASTPFQGAREQYF.

The chain combines TRBV6-2 or TRBV6-3 with TRBJ2-5; 7 positions match TRBD2. The CDR3 has 15 residues. Germline trimming cut 0 bases from V and 4 bases from J; bases unmatched to any gene: 5. Germline values: CDR1 MNHEY, CDR2 SVGEGT. The CDR3 coding sequence is TGTGCCAGCAGTTACTCGACGGGGGGAGTAGAGACCCAGTACTTC. Amino acids: CASSYSTGGVETQYF.

This clonotype was detected many times. This chain joins TRBV5-1 and TRBJ2-1; 8 positions match TRBD1. Per germline, CDR1 SGHRS and CDR2 YFSETQ. The CDR3 spans 15 residues. The junction had 7 bases not matched to a gene; V was cut back by 4 bases and J by 4 bases. Here the CDR3 DNA reads TGCGCCAGCAGCGGAGGGACAGGAAAATACAATGAGCAGTTCTTC. Its translation is CASSGGTGKYNEQFF. Full variable domain (missing parts from reference TRBV5-1 and TRBJ2-1): KAGVTQTPRYLIKTRGQQVTLSCSPISGHRSVSWYQQTPGQGLQFLFEYFSETQRNKGNFPGRFSGRQFSNSRSEMNVSTLELGDSALYLCASSGGTGKYNEQFFGPGTRLTVL.

The chain carries TRBV12-3 or TRBV12-4 and TRBJ2-3; tentative D call: TRBD2 (7 bases). The CDR3 has 17 amino acids. Trimming left V 3 bases short and J 3 bases short, with 19 bases between. CDR3 sequence reads: CASSFYQGEGGTDTQYF. Here the CDR3 DNA reads TGTGCCAGCAGTTTCTACCAAGGGGAGGGGGGAACAGATACGCAGTATTTT.

Many counts were recorded for this clonotype. This chain uses TRBV5-1 with TRBJ2-7, with TRBD1 as a possible D gene (5 bases). The germline CDR1 and CDR2 sequences are SGHRS and YFSETQ. CDR3 length: 14 amino acids. The ends were cut back, 0 bases at V and 1 base at J, with 8 bases in the middle. The CDR3 protein is CASSLGGRSYEQYF. In DNA, the CDR3 is TGCGCCAGCAGCTTGGGGGGCAGATCCTACGAGCAGTACTTC.

This clonotype was detected a few times. The V and J genes are TRBV3-1 and TRBJ1-1, with D maybe TRBD1 (5 bases). The CDR3 totals 12 residues. Trimming removed 3 bases at V and 11 bases at J, with 13 bases between. The germline V gene has CDR1 LGHDT and CDR2 YNNKEL (reference sequence). The CDR3 coding sequence is TGTGCCAGCAGCCAGAGTACAGGAGGGGCTTTCTTT. Its translation: CASSQSTGGAFF.

This clonotype was counted a few times. This rearrangement joins TRBV6-1 to TRBJ2-1, with TRBD1 identical over 7 bases. Germline V gene lookup returns CDR1 MNHNS and CDR2 SASEGT. Trimming at V came to 5 bases and at J to 7 bases, leaving 17 bases not matched to a gene. The CDR3 loop spans 17 amino acids. In DNA, the CDR3 is TGTGCCAGCAGTAGGCGATTCGACAGGGCGGGTAGGAATGAGCAGTTCTTC. Protein sequence: CASSRRFDRAGRNEQFF.

This clonotype was recorded many times. The rearrangement links TRBV12-3 or TRBV12-4 to TRBJ2-3; no definite D call. The CDR3 sequence is 12 residues long. The V gene lost 7 bases and the J gene lost 6 bases, with 11 bases spanning the gap. As DNA, the CDR3 is TGTGCCAGCAATGAGGCATCGGATACGCAGTATTTT. This sequence encodes CASNEASDTQYF.

The chain combines TRBV6-5 with TRBJ2-2; D is unresolved. CDR1 is MNHEY and CDR2 is SVGAGI in the germline V gene. The CDR3 runs 12 residues. Between the trimmed V and J ends, which lost 2 bases and 6 bases, there was a span of 4 bases. This CDR3 is CASSYMAGELFF. Written as DNA, the CDR3 is TGTGCCAGCAGTTACATGGCCGGGGAGCTGTTTTTT.

The chain has TRBV28 and TRBJ1-5; D gene ambiguous. V was cut by 6 bases and J by 7 bases, with 10 bases left in between. The CDR3 has 12 residues. Germline V lookup: CDR1 MDHEN, CDR2 SYDVKM. The CDR3 DNA follows: TGTGCCAGCAGCCCCCCGGGCCAGCCCCAGCATTTT. Translating gives CASSPPGQPQHF.

This clonotype was observed many times. The chain has TRBV12-3 or TRBV12-4 and TRBJ2-3; the D gene is possibly TRBD1 (6 bases). This CDR3 has 13 amino acids. V was cut by 6 bases and J by 6 bases, with 13 bases left in between. The CDR3 DNA reads as TGTGCCAGCAGGCCGTCGCAGGGGGATACGCAGTATTTT. It encodes CASRPSQGDTQYF.

This clonotype has only a few counts. This chain links TRBV27 with TRBJ2-3; 8 positions match TRBD2. V lost 7 bases, J lost 5 bases, and 8 bases stayed unmatched. Per the germline V gene, CDR1 is MNHEY and CDR2 is SMNVEV (reference sequence). The CDR3 runs to 14 residues. In DNA, the CDR3 is TGTGCCAGCATCTCCCGGGGGGGGCAAGATACGCAGTATTTT. Amino acids: CASISRGGQDTQYF.

This clonotype was found many times. The chain has TRBV12-3 or TRBV12-4 and TRBJ2-2, with D possibly matching TRBD2 (5 bases). V lost 6 bases and J 6 bases, leaving 23 bases between the germline ends. The CDR3 length is 17 residues. The DNA for the CDR3 is TGTGCCAGCAGCCCCATGAGGGATCGGGTAACCGCCGGGGAGCTGTTTTTT. This gives the protein CASSPMRDRVTAGELFF.

The chain carries TRBV7-2 and TRBJ2-4; possibly TRBD1 for D (6 bases). This CDR3 is 15 amino acids long. CDR1 and CDR2 from the germline V gene are SGHTA and FQGNSA. The V end lost 5 bases, the J end lost 1 base, and 12 bases lay between the germline ends. The CDR3 DNA reads as TGTGCCAGCAGCCAATACAGGGTGGCCAAAAACATTCAGTACTTC. Translation: CASSQYRVAKNIQYF. The entire variable domain, with the rest obtained from reference TRBV7-2 and TRBJ2-4, is as follows: GAGVSQSPSNKVTEKGKDVELRCDPISGHTALYWYRQSLGQGLEFLIYFQGNSAPDKSGLPSDRFSAERTGGSVSTLTIQRTQQEDSAVYLCASSQYRVAKNIQYFGAGTRLSVL.

The chain is built from TRBV12-3 or TRBV12-4 and TRBJ2-3; possibly TRBD1 or TRBD2 for D (5 bases each). V was shortened by 5 bases and J by 6 bases, with 15 bases between the two germline ends. This CDR3 contains 14 residues. The CDR3 here is CASSLTGGRDTQYF. The DNA for the CDR3 is TGTGCCAGCAGTCTGACTGGGGGACGTGATACGCAGTATTTT.

The gene calls are TRBV7-9 and TRBJ2-2, with a weak D call TRBD2 (6 bases). Germline V CDR1 and CDR2: SEHNR, FQNEAQ (reference sequence). The germline V and J ends were trimmed by 6 bases and 5 bases, with 10 bases remaining between them. The CDR3 loop spans 13 amino acids. The CDR3: CASRPGRTGELFF. CDR3 in DNA: TGTGCCAGCAGGCCGGGGAGGACCGGGGAGCTGTTTTTT.

This clonotype was counted only a few times. The chain couples TRBV20-1 to TRBJ2-2, with D unresolved. Germline CDR1 DFQATT, CDR2 SNEGSKA (reference sequence). Trimming shortened V by 6 bases and J by 6 bases, and 11 bases separated the two germline ends. CDR3 length: 12 amino acids. For the CDR3, the DNA is TGCAGTGCGAAGGAACAAGCCGGGGAGCTGTTTTTT. The encoded protein is CSAKEQAGELFF.

The gene calls are TRBV12-3 or TRBV12-4 and TRBJ2-7, with D maybe TRBD2 (5 bases). The CDR3 spans 14 residues. V lost 4 bases, J lost 4 bases, and 14 bases lay in between. The CDR3 DNA is TGTGCCAGCAGTTCACTAGGGTACGGGTACGAGCAGTACTTC. This translates into CASSSLGYGYEQYF.